The sequence of this TCR beta chain was determined in a study of shared clonotypes between healthy human individuals. Study background: Per donor, CD8 memory used one plate, CD8 naive used two, CD4 memory used three and CD4 naive used three.

CDR1 is MGHRA, CDR2 YSYEKL, per germline. The CDR3 covers 15 residues. V lost 5 bases to trimming and J lost 3 bases; unmatched junction nucleotides: 6. Naive CD8 populations comprised CD45RO-negative cells positively selected for CCR7, excluding terminally differentiated effector memory CD45RA+ cells. Only a few counts were recorded for this clone. Clones were read by immunoSEQ multiplex PCR, and TCRdb kept only the in-frame ones, dropping some. The sample records about 590,000 clones, around 95% being singletons. The chain joins TRBV4-1 to TRBJ1-1; the match to TRBD1 covers 10 bases. The sample taken for sequencing was naive CD8+ T cells sorted from blood. This TCR derives from a woman in her twenties or thirties in good health. CDR3 protein: CASSTRTGGYTEAFF. CDR3 DNA: TGCGCCAGCAGCACGCGGACAGGGGGATACACTGAAGCTTTCTTT.